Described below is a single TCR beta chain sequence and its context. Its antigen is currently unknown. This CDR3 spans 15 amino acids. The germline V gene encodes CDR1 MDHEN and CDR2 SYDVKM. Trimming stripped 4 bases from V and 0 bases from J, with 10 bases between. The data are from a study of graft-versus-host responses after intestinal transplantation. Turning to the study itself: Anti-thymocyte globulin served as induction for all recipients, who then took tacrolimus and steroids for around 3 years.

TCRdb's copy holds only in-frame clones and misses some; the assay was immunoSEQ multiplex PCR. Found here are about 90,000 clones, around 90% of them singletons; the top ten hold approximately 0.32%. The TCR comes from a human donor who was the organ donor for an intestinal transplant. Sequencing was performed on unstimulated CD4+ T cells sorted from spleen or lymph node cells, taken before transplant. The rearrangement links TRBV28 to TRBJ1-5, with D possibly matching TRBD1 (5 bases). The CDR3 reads CASSSTDHSNQPQHF. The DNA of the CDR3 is TGTGCCAGCAGTTCGACAGACCATAGCAATCAGCCCCAGCATTTT. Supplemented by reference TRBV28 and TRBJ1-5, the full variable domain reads DVKVTQSSRYLVKRTGEKVFLECVQDMDHENMFWYRQDPGLGLRLIYFSYDVKMKEKGDIPEGYSVSREKKERFSLILESASTNQTSMYLCASSSTDHSNQPQHFGDGTRLSIL.